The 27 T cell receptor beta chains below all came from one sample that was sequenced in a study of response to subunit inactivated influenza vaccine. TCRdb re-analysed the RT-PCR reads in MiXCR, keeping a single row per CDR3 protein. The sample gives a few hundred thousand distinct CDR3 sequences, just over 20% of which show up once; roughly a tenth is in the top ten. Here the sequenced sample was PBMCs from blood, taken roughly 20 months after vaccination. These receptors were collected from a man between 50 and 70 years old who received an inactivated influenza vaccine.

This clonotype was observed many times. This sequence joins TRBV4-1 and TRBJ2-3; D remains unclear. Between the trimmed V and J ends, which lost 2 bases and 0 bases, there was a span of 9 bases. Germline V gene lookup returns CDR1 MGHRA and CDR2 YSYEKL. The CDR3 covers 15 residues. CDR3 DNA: TGCGCCAGCAGCCAAACTGGACCTAGCACAGATACGCAGTATTTT. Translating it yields CASSQTGPSTDTQYF.

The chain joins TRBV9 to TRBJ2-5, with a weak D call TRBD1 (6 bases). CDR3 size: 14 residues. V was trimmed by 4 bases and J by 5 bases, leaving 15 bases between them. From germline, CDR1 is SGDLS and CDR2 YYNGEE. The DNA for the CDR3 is TGTGCCAGCAGCCAGGGGCTGTCATTGGAGACCCAGTACTTC. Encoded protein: CASSQGLSLETQYF.

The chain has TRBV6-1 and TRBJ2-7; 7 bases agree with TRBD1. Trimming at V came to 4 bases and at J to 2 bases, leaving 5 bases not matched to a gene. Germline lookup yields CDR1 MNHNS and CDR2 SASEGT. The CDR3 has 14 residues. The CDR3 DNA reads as TGTGCCAGCAGTGGTGGGACAGCTGCCTACGAGCAGTACTTC. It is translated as CASSGGTAAYEQYF.

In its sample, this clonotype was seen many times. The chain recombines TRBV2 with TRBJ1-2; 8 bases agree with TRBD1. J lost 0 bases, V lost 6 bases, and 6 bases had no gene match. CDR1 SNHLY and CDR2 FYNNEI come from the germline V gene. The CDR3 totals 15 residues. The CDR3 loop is CASSLDRAANYGYTF. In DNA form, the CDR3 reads TGTGCCAGCAGCCTGGACAGGGCAGCTAACTATGGCTACACCTTC.

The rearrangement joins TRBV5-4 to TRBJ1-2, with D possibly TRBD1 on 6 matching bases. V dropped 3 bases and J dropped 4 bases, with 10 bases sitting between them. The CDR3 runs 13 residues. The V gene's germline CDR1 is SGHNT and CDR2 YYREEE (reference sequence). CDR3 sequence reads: CASSSTGTYGYTF. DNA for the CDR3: TGTGCCAGCAGCTCGACAGGAACCTATGGCTACACCTTC.

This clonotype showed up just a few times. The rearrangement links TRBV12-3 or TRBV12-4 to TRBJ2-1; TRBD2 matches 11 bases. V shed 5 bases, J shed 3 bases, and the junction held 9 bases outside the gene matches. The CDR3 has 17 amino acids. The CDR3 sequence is CASSLDRLAGNYNEQFF. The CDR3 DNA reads TGTGCCAGCAGTCTAGATAGACTAGCGGGGAACTACAATGAGCAGTTCTTC.

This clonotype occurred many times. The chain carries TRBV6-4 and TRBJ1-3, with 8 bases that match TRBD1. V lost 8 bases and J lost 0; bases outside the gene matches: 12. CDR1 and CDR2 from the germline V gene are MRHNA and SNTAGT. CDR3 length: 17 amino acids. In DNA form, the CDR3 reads TGTGCCAGCCGATTCCGGGACAGGTGGAGCTCTGGAAACACCATATATTTT. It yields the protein CASRFRDRWSSGNTIYF.

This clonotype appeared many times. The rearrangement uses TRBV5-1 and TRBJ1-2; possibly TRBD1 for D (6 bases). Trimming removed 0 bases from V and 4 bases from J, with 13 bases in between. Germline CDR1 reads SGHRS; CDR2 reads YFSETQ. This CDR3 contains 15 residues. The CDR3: CASSLEPGVSYGYTF. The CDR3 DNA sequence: TGCGCCAGCAGCTTGGAGCCAGGGGTGAGCTATGGCTACACCTTC. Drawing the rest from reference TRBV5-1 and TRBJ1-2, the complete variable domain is KAGVTQTPRYLIKTRGQQVTLSCSPISGHRSVSWYQQTPGQGLQFLFEYFSETQRNKGNFPGRFSGRQFSNSRSEMNVSTLELGDSALYLCASSLEPGVSYGYTFGSGTRLTVV.

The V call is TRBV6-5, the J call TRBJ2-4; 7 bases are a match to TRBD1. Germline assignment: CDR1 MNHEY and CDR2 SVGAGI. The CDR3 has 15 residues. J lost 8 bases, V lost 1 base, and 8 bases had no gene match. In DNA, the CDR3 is TGTGCCAGCAGTTACTGGAAGGGGGCTGTGGACATTCAGTACTTC. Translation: CASSYWKGAVDIQYF.

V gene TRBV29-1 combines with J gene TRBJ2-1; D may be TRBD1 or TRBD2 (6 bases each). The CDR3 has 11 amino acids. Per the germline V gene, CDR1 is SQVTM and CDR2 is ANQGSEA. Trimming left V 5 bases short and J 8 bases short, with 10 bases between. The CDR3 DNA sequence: TGCAGCGTTATAAGGGGGGATGAGCAGTTCTTC. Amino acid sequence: CSVIRGDEQFF.

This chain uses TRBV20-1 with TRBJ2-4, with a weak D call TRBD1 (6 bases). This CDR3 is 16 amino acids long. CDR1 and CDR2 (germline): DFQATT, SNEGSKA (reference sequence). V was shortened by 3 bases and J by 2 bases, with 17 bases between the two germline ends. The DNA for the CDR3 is TGCAGTGCTAGGTCCCCCAAGGGGGAGACCAAAAACATTCAGTACTTC. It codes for CSARSPKGETKNIQYF.

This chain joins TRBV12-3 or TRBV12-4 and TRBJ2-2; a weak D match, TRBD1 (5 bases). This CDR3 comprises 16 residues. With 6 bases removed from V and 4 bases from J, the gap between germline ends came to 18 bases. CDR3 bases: TGTGCCAGCAGGGGAACGTTAGTGGGGCGCACCGGGGAGCTGTTTTTT. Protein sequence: CASRGTLVGRTGELFF.

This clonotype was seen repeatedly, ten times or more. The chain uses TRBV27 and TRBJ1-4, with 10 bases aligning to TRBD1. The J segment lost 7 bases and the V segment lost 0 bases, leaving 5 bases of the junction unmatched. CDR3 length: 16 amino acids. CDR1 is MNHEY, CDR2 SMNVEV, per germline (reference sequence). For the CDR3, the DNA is TGTGCCAGCAGTTTATCGGATGGGACAGGGGTTGAAAAACTGTTTTTT. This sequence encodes CASSLSDGTGVEKLFF.

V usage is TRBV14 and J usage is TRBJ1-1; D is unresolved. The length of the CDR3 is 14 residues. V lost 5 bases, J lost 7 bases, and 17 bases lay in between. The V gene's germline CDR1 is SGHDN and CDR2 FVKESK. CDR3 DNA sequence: TGTGCCAGCAGCATGAGGCGGACGGTAGGTGAAGCTTTCTTT. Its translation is CASSMRRTVGEAFF.

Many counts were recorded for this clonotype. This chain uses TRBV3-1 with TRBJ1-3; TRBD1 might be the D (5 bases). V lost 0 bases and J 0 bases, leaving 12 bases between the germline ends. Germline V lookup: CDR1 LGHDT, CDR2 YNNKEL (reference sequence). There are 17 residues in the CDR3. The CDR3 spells CASSQDVWTSSGNTIYF. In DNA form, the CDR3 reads TGTGCCAGCAGCCAAGATGTTTGGACAAGCTCTGGAAACACCATATATTTT.

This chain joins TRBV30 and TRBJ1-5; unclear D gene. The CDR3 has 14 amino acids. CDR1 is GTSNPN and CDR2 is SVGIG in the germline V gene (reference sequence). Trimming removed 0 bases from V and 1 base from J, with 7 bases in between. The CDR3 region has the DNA TGTGCCTGGAGTGTACTTAGCAGCAATCAGCCCCAGCATTTT. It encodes CAWSVLSSNQPQHF.

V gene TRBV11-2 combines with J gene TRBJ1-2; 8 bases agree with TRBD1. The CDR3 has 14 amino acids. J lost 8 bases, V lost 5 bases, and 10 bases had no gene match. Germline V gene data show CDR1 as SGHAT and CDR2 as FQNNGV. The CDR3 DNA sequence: TGTGCCAGCAGCCCGGACAGGGCCCCAGGGGGCTACACCTTC. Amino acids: CASSPDRAPGGYTF.

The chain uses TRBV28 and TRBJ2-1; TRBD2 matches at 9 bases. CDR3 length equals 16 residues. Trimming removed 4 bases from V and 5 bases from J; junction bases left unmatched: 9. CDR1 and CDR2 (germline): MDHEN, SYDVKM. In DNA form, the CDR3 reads TGTGCCAGCAGTTATATTAGCGGGGGTTCTAACAATGAGCAGTTCTTC. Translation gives CASSYISGGSNNEQFF.

The CDR3 DNA sequence: TGTGCCAGCAGCCCATTCCAGAGTATGAACACTGAAGCTTTCTTT. It codes for CASSPFQSMNTEAFF. The J gene is TRBJ1-1, the V gene TRBV7-2, with no clear D. V was cut by 5 bases and J by 0 bases, with 13 bases left in between. The CDR3 extends over 15 amino acids. Germline V lookup: CDR1 SGHTA, CDR2 FQGNSA. The complete variable domain, with remaining parts taken from reference TRBV7-2 and TRBJ1-1, reads GAGVSQSPSNKVTEKGKDVELRCDPISGHTALYWYRQSLGQGLEFLIYFQGNSAPDKSGLPSDRFSAERTGGSVSTLTIQRTQQEDSAVYLCASSPFQSMNTEAFFGQGTRLTVV.

CDR3 in DNA: TGTGCCTGGAGTGTACCGGGGGCCGGGACTAATGAAAAACTGTTTTTT. This encodes CAWSVPGAGTNEKLFF. The gene calls are TRBV30 and TRBJ1-4, with D possibly TRBD1 on 6 matching bases. CDR3 length equals 16 residues. V lost 0 bases and J 2 bases, leaving 13 bases between the germline ends. The germline V gene encodes CDR1 GTSNPN and CDR2 SVGIG (reference sequence).

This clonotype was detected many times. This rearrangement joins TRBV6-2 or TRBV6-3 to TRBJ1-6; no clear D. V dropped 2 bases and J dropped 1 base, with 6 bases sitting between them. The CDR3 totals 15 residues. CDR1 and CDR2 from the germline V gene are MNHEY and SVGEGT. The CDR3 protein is CASSYVESYNSPLHF. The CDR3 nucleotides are TGTGCCAGCAGTTACGTGGAATCCTATAATTCACCCCTCCACTTT.

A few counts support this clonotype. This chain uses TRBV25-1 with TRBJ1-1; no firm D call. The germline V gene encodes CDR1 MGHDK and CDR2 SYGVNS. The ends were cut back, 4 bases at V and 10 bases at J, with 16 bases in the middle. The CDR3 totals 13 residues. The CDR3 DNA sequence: TGTGCCAGCAGTGGCGCCCCCTATTGGGGAGCTTTCTTT. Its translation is CASSGAPYWGAFF. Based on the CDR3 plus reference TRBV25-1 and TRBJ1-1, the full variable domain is EADIYQTPRYLVIGTGKKITLECSQTMGHDKMYWYQQDPGMELHLIHYSYGVNSTEKGDLSSESTVSRIRTEHFPLTLESARPSHTSQYLCASSGAPYWGAFFGQGTRLTVV.

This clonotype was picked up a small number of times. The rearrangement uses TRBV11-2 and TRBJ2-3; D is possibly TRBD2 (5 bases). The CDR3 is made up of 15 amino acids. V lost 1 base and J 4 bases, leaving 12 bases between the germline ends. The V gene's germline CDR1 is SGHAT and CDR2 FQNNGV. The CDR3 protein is CASSLVGGVADTQYF. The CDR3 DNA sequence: TGTGCCAGCAGCTTAGTTGGAGGAGTCGCAGATACGCAGTATTTT.

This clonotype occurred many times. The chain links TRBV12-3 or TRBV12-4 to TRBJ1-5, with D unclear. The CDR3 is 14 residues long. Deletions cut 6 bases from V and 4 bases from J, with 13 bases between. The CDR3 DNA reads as TGTGCCAGCAGCCCCCCGGGGTCGAATCAGCCCCAGCATTTT. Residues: CASSPPGSNQPQHF.

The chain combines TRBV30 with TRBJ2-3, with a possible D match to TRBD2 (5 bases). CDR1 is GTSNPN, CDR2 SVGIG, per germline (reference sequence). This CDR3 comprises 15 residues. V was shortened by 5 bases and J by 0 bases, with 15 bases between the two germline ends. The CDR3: CAWRLGRGSTDTQYF. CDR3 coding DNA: TGTGCCTGGCGCCTAGGGAGAGGGAGCACAGATACGCAGTATTTT. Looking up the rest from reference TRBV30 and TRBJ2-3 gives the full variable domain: SQTIHQWPATLVQPVGSPLSLECTVEGTSNPNLYWYRQAAGRGLQLLFYSVGIGQISSEVPQNLSASRPQDRQFILSSKKLLLSDSGFYLCAWRLGRGSTDTQYFGPGTRLTVL.

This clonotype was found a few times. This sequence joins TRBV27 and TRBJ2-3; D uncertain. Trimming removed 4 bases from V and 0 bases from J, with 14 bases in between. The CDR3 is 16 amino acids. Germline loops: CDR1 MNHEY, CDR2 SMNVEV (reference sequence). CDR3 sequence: CASSSERVTSTDTQYF. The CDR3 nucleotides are TGTGCCAGCAGTTCCGAAAGGGTCACTAGCACAGATACGCAGTATTTT.

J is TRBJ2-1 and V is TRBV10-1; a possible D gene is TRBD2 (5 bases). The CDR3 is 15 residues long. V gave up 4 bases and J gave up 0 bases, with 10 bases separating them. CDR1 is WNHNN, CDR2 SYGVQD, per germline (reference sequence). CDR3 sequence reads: CASSVSRDSYNEQFF. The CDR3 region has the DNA TGCGCCAGCAGTGTTAGCCGGGACTCCTACAATGAGCAGTTCTTC.